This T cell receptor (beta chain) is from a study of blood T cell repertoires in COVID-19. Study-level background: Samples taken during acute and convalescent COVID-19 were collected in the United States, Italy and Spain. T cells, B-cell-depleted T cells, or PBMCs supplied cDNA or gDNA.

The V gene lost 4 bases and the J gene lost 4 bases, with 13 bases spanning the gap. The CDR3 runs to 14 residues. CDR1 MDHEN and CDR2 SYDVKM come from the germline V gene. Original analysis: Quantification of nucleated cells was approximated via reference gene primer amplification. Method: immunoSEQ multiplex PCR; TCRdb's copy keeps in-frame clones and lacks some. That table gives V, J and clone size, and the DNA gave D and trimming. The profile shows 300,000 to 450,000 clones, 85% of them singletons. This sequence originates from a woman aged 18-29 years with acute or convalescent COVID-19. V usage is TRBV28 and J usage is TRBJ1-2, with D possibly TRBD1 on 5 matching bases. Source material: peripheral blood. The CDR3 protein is CASSSLTELYGYTF. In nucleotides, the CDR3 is TGTGCCAGCAGTTCGCTGACAGAACTCTATGGCTACACCTTC.